These 10 T cell receptor beta chains were sequenced from one sample in a study of response to subunit inactivated influenza vaccine. TCRdb reprocessed the RT-PCR reads via MiXCR and lists one record per CDR3 protein. The sample shows roughly 670,000 distinct CDR3 sequences, about 14% of them seen only once. Sequencing was performed on PBMCs from blood, taken approximately 15 days before vaccination. The origin of the receptors is a man aged 50 or older who received an inactivated influenza vaccine.

The chain carries TRBV9 and TRBJ2-2, with 10 bases identical to TRBD2. The CDR3 has 15 amino acids. CDR1 is SGDLS, CDR2 YYNGEE, per germline. J was trimmed by 5 bases and V by 3 bases; bases with no gene match: 4. In nucleotides, the CDR3 is TGTGCCAGCAGCGCTAGCGGGAGTCAGACCGGGGAGCTGTTTTTT. This translates into CASSASGSQTGELFF. Based on the CDR3 plus reference TRBV9 and TRBJ2-2, the full variable domain is DSGVTQTPKHLITATGQRVTLRCSPRSGDLSVYWYQQSLDQGLQFLIQYYNGEERAKGNILERFSAQQFPDLHSELNLSSLELGDSALYFCASSASGSQTGELFFGEGSRLTVL.

In this sample, this clonotype turned up a few times. This rearrangement joins TRBV10-3 to TRBJ1-1; the D is unclear. The CDR3 has 13 amino acids. Trimming pared 5 bases from V and 1 base from J, leaving 8 bases between. Germline V CDR1 and CDR2: ENHRY, SYGVKD. CDR3 bases: TGTGCCATCAGTTCCGCCGCGAACACTGAAGCTTTCTTT. It yields the protein CAISSAANTEAFF.

This clonotype appeared many times. J is TRBJ2-1 and V is TRBV6-1, with 14 bases lining up with TRBD2. The V and J ends lost 8 bases and 6 bases, in that order; junction bases with no gene match: 9. This CDR3 comprises 16 residues. Germline CDR1 reads MNHNS; CDR2 reads SASEGT. CDR3 DNA sequence: TGTGCCAGCGGGACTAGCGGGAGTAGGGGACGCAATGAGCAGTTCTTC. Amino acids: CASGTSGSRGRNEQFF.

This clonotype appeared many times. The CDR3 nucleotides are TGTGCCAGCAGGGGTCTTACAGGGGGCTCAACAGATACGCAGTATTTT. Amino acids: CASRGLTGGSTDTQYF. This chain connects TRBV12-3 or TRBV12-4 to TRBJ2-3, with 9 bases matching TRBD1. V dropped 6 bases and J dropped 3; count of bases not matched to a gene: 10. The CDR3 contains 16 residues.

The CDR3 sequence: CASSYQDRVGTEAFF. The CDR3 DNA reads TGTGCCAGCAGTTACCAAGACAGGGTGGGCACTGAAGCTTTCTTT. V is TRBV6-5 and J is TRBJ1-1; TRBD1 matches 7 bases. Germline V lookup: CDR1 MNHEY, CDR2 SVGAGI. The CDR3 has 15 residues. V dropped 2 bases and J dropped 4; count of bases not matched to a gene: 7.

This clonotype was counted ten times or more. The V and J genes are TRBV5-1 and TRBJ2-1, with D hard to call. V was shortened by 3 bases and J by 7 bases, with 11 bases between the two germline ends. Germline CDR1 and CDR2: SGHRS and YFSETQ. The CDR3 extends over 13 amino acids. For the CDR3, the DNA is TGCGCCAGCAGCTATGGCGGTGGAAATGAGCAGTTCTTC. This translates into CASSYGGGNEQFF.

The V gene is TRBV3-1, the J gene TRBJ2-1; the match to TRBD2 covers 7 bases. V trimming: 4 bases; J trimming: 9 bases; junction bases outside the gene matches: 9. Germline V gene lookup returns CDR1 LGHDT and CDR2 YNNKEL (reference sequence). The CDR3 is made up of 14 amino acids. CDR3 coding DNA: TGTGCCAGCAGCCCGGGACTACTACAAGTTGAGCAGTTCTTC. Encoded protein: CASSPGLLQVEQFF.

This clonotype was recorded a few times. CDR3 DNA: TGTGCCAGCAGTGACCAGAGGGAGCAGTACTTC. This sequence encodes CASSDQREQYF. V is TRBV6-1 and J is TRBJ2-7; D gene ambiguous. Trimming removed 3 bases from V and 7 bases from J, with 7 bases in between. CDR3 length: 11 amino acids. From germline, CDR1 is MNHNS and CDR2 SASEGT.

The chain links TRBV2 to TRBJ1-5; no firm D call. The CDR3 runs to 14 residues. V dropped 4 bases and J dropped 5 bases, with 12 bases sitting between them. Germline values: CDR1 SNHLY, CDR2 FYNNEI. The CDR3 protein is CASSGSEKDQPQHF. The DNA of the CDR3 is TGTGCCAGCAGTGGATCAGAAAAGGATCAGCCCCAGCATTTT.

The V gene is TRBV6-2 or TRBV6-3, the J gene TRBJ2-5, with 16 bases lining up with TRBD2. The CDR3 covers 17 residues. CDR1 and CDR2 from the germline V gene are MNHEY and SVGEGT. With 5 bases clipped from V and 3 bases from J, the junction kept 6 bases outside the gene matches. The chain's CDR3 is CASSTGTSGGAEETQYF. Here the CDR3 DNA reads TGTGCCAGCAGTACCGGGACTAGCGGGGGGGCCGAAGAGACCCAGTACTTC.